The sequence of this T cell receptor (beta chain) was determined in a study of blood T cell repertoires in COVID-19. Original data processing: Reference gene primer amplification gave nucleated cell count estimates. TCRdb keeps only in-frame clones here, not all; method: immunoSEQ multiplex PCR. V and J calls and clone size are as listed in that table; D and trimming were resolved from the DNA. The table lists approximately 300,000 clones, about 89% of them singletons. The CDR3 covers 14 residues. V was shortened by 4 bases and J by 3 bases, with 12 bases between the two germline ends. Germline V gene sequence: CDR1 LNHDA, CDR2 SQIVND (reference sequence).

This chain uses TRBV19 with TRBJ1-2; perhaps TRBD1 as D (5 bases). The sequencing sample was made of PBMCs or T cells enriched from blood (not recorded which). The source is a woman under 30 who had recovered from COVID-19. Here the CDR3 DNA reads TGTGCCAGTAGTAATCTCTGGGGGGACTATGGCTACACCTTC. Translated: CASSNLWGDYGYTF. The variable domain in full, completed from reference TRBV19 and TRBJ1-2, reads DGGITQSPKYLFRKEGQNVTLSCEQNLNHDAMYWYRQDPGQGLRLIYYSQIVNDFQKGDIAEGYSVSREKKESFPLTVTSAQKNPTAFYLCASSNLWGDYGYTFGSGTRLTVV.